Sequencing of this T cell receptor (beta chain) was carried out in a study of blood T cell repertoires in COVID-19. Across the whole study: The United States, Italy and Spain were the sources of the acute and convalescent COVID-19 samples. PBMCs, B-cell-depleted T cells, or T cells provided the cDNA or gDNA that made up the material.

The assay was immunoSEQ multiplex PCR, and TCRdb's table has in-frame clones only and misses some. The data show roughly 320,000 clones, 85% to 90% seen once. Germline lookup yields CDR1 MNHEY and CDR2 SVGAGI. The CDR3 contains 14 residues. The J segment lost 2 bases and the V segment lost 5 bases, leaving 6 bases of the junction unmatched. The sequenced material came from peripheral blood. The sequence was collected from a woman aged 45-59 years with COVID-19, enrolled during active disease. The chain recombines TRBV6-5 with TRBJ2-7; 7 nucleotides agree with TRBD1. Here the CDR3 reads CASSRPGTAYEQYF. The DNA of the CDR3 is TGTGCCAGCAGTCGACCAGGGACAGCCTACGAGCAGTACTTC.